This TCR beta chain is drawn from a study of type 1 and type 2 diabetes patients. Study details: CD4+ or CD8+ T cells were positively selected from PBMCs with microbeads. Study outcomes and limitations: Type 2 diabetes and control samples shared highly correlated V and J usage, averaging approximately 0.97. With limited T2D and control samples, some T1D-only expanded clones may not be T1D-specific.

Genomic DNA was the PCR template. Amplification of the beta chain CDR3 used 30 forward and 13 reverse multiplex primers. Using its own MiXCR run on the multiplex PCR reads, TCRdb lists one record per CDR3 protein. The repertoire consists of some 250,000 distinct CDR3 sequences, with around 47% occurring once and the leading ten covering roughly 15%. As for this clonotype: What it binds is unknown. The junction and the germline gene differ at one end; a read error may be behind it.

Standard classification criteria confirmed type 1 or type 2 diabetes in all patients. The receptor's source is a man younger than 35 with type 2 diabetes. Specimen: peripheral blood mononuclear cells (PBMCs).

The CDR3 loop reads CASSRGRINELYF. CDR3 bases: TGTGCCAGCAGTCGAGGGCGTATCAACGAGCTGTACTTC. V gene TRBV12-3 or TRBV12-4 combines with J gene TRBJ2-7; a possible D gene is TRBD2 (5 bases). The CDR3 contains 13 residues.